The 4 T cell receptor beta chains below were found in one sample sequenced in a study of blood T cell repertoires in COVID-19. Some clones are missing from TCRdb's copy, which holds only in-frame ones; the method was immunoSEQ multiplex PCR. In the table there are over 250,000 clones, approximately 78% of which are singletons. Material for sequencing was PBMCs or T cells enriched from blood (not recorded which). The source is a man aged 35 to 55 who had been exposed to COVID-19.

This clone was counted a single time. V is TRBV27 and J is TRBJ2-7; no clear D. Trimming removed 7 bases from V and 2 bases from J, with 12 bases in between. The CDR3 is 13 amino acids. Germline CDR1 is MNHEY and CDR2 is SMNVEV (reference sequence). In DNA, the CDR3 is TGTGCCAGCACCAAAACAAATACCTACGAGCAGTACTTC. Amino acid sequence: CASTKTNTYEQYF.

The sample holds one count of this clone. The gene calls are TRBV6-1 and TRBJ2-1; 7 bases are a match to TRBD2. There are 15 residues in the CDR3. Germline CDR1 and CDR2: MNHNS and SASEGT. The V and J ends lost 2 bases and 5 bases, in that order; junction bases with no gene match: 6. The CDR3 region has the DNA TGTGCCAGCAGTGAATGGGGAGGGATAGACAATGAGCAGTTCTTC. The encoded protein is CASSEWGGIDNEQFF.

The genes are TRBV9 and TRBJ2-2; no clear D gene. The length of the CDR3 is 13 residues. Trimming took 0 bases from V and 5 from J, leaving 5 bases between them. CDR1 and CDR2 from the germline V gene are SGDLS and YYNGEE. CDR3 nucleotide sequence: TGTGCCAGCAGCGTAGCTCGTACCGGGGAGCTGTTTTTT. Its translation: CASSVARTGELFF.

The chain employs TRBV6-4 and TRBJ1-5, with TRBD1 identical over 7 bases. Germline CDR1 reads MRHNA; CDR2 reads SNTAGT. This CDR3 is built from 19 residues. Trimming took 6 bases from V and 1 from J; bases not matched to a gene: 18. Here the CDR3 DNA reads TGTGCCAGCAGGGGGCAGGGGGTACCACCCTCAATCAGCAATCAGCCCCAGCATTTT. Translation gives CASRGQGVPPSISNQPQHF.